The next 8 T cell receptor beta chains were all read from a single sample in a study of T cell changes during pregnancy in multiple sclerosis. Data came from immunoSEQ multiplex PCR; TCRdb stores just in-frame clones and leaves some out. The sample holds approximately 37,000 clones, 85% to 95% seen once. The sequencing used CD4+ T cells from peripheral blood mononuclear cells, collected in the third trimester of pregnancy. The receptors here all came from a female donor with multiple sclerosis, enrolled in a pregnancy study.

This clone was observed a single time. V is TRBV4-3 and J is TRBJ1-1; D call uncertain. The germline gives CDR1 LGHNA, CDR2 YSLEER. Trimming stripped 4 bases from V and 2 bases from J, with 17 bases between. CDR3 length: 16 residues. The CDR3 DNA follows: TGCGCCAGCAGCCCCGCCGCCGGGTCCCTCAACACTGAAGCTTTCTTT. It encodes CASSPAAGSLNTEAFF.

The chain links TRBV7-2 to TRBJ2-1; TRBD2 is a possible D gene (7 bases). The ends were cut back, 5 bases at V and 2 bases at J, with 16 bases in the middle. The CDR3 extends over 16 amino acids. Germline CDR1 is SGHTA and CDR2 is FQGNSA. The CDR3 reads CASSPPGGATYNEQFF. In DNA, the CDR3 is TGTGCCAGCAGCCCCCCTGGGGGGGCGACCTACAATGAGCAGTTCTTC.

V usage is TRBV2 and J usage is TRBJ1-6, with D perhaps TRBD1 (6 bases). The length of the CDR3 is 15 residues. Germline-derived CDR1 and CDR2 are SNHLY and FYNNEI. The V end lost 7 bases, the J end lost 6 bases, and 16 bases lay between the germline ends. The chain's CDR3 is CASISNGGPNSPLHF. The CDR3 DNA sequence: TGTGCCAGCATCTCCAACGGGGGGCCTAATTCACCCCTCCACTTT.

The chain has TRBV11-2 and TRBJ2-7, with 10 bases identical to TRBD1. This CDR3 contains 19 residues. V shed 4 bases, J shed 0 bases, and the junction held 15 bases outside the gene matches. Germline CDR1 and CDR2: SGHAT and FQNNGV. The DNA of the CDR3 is TGTGCCAGCAGCTCCCATCCGGGACAGGGGCTGTTGAGCTCCTACGAGCAGTACTTC. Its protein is CASSSHPGQGLLSSYEQYF.

The CDR3 reads CASSVGTSGFNEQFF. CDR3 nucleotide sequence: TGTGCCAGCAGCGTAGGGACTAGCGGCTTCAATGAGCAGTTCTTC. This chain joins TRBV9 and TRBJ2-1, with 10 nucleotides matching TRBD2. This CDR3 region has 15 residues. CDR1 SGDLS and CDR2 YYNGEE come from the germline V gene. The trim removed 0 bases at V and 6 bases at J, leaving 3 bases unmatched.

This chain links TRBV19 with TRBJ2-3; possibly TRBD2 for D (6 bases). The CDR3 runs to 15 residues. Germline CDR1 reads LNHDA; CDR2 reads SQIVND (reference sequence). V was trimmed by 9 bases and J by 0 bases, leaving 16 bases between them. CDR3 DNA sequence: TGTGCCAGCGGCAGGGCGGGGACTAGCACAGATACGCAGTATTTT. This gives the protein CASGRAGTSTDTQYF.

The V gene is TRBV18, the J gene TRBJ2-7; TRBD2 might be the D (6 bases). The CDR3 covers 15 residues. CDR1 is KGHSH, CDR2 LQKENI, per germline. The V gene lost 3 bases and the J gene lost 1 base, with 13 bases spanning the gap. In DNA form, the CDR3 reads TGTGCCAGCTCACCTATGGCAGGGAGGTCCTACGAGCAGTACTTC. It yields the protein CASSPMAGRSYEQYF.

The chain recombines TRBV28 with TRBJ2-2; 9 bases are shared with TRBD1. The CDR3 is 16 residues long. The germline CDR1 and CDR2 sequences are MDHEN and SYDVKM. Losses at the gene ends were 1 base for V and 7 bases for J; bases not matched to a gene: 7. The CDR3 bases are TGTGCCAGCAGTTTATTAGGACAGGGGACGGTCGGGGAGCTGTTTTTT. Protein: CASSLLGQGTVGELFF.